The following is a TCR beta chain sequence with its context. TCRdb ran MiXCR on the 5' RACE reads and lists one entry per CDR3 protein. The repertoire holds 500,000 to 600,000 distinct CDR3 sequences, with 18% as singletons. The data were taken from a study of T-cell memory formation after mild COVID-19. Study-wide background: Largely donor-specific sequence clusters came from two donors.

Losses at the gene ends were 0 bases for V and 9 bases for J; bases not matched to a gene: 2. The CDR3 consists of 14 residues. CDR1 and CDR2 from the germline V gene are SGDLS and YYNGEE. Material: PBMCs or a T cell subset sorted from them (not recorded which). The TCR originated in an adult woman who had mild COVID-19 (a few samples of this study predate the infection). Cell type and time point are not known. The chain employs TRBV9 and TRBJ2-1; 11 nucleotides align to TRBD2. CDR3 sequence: CASSVETSGSEQFF. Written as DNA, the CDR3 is TGTGCCAGCAGCGTAGAAACTAGCGGGAGTGAGCAGTTCTTC. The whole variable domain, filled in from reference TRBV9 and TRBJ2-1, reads DSGVTQTPKHLITATGQRVTLRCSPRSGDLSVYWYQQSLDQGLQFLIQYYNGEERAKGNILERFSAQQFPDLHSELNLSSLELGDSALYFCASSVETSGSEQFFGPGTRLTVL.